These T cell receptor beta chains were read from a single sample in a study of blood T cell repertoires in COVID-19. TCRdb's copy holds only in-frame clones and misses some; the assay was immunoSEQ multiplex PCR. Here the sample spans roughly 170,000 clones, more than 70% being singletons. The specimen was PBMCs or T cells enriched from blood (not recorded which). The receptors shown here come from a woman aged 45-65 years in a cohort exposed to, infected with or recovered from COVID-19 (not recorded which). The CDR3 runs from the conserved cysteine through the conserved F or W. The D gene is left open where the match is weak. Clone size, where shown, is once, few, many, or a class for clones that have expanded.

V gene,D gene,clone size,J gene,CDR3 protein,CDR3 DNA
TRBV4-2,NA,NA,TRBJ2-1,CASSQAQYNEQFF,TGTGCCAGCAGCCAAGCCCAGTACAATGAGCAGTTCTTC
TRBV10-3,NA,NA,TRBJ1-3,CAISESQGMGSGNTIYF,TGTGCCATCAGTGAGTCTCAGGGAATGGGCTCTGGAAACACCATATATTTT
TRBV7-9,TRBD1,NA,TRBJ2-1,CASRGQGNYNEQFF,TGTGCCAGCAGGGGACAGGGAAACTACAATGAGCAGTTCTTC
TRBV3-1/TRBV3-2,NA,NA,TRBJ1-3,CASSQDFAGRSGNTIYF,TGTGCCAGCAGCCAAGATTTTGCAGGGCGCTCTGGAAACACCATATATTTT
TRBV5-1,NA,once,TRBJ2-1,CASSFTGSSNEQFF,TGCGCCAGCAGCTTTACTGGCTCTAGCAATGAGCAGTTCTTC
TRBV9,NA,NA,TRBJ2-2,CASSVGRPGELFF,TGTGCCAGCAGCGTAGGGAGGCCCGGGGAGCTGTTTTTT
TRBV6-5,TRBD2,NA,TRBJ2-7,CASSFPGGGVYEQYF,TGTGCCAGCAGTTTCCCTGGCGGGGGGGTTTACGAGCAGTACTTC
TRBV7-9,TRBD1,NA,TRBJ2-3,CASSDPLGTGVAGTDTQYF,TGTGCCAGCAGCGACCCTCTCGGGACAGGGGTCGCGGGCACAGATACGCAGTATTTT
TRBV5-1,NA,NA,TRBJ2-1,CASSLDSNNEQFF,TGCGCCAGCAGCCTCGACAGCAACAATGAGCAGTTCTTC
TRBV28,TRBD1,many,TRBJ1-2,CASSAGTGPYGYTF,TGTGCCAGCAGTGCCGGGACAGGGCCGTATGGCTACACCTTC
TRBV19,TRBD1,few,TRBJ2-5,CASLPTGGGGETQYF,TGTGCCAGTTTACCAACAGGGGGCGGGGGAGAGACCCAGTACTTC
TRBV27,NA,NA,TRBJ2-7,CASSPAGSVRGGYEQYF,TGTGCCAGCAGCCCAGCCGGAAGCGTGCGGGGAGGATACGAGCAGTACTTC
TRBV28,TRBD1,NA,TRBJ1-5,CASSNANLRTGQGRNQPQHF,TGTGCCAGCAGCAACGCTAACTTAAGAACGGGACAGGGTAGGAATCAGCCCCAGCATTTT
TRBV24-1,NA,NA,TRBJ2-5,CATSDPPRGYLGETQYF,TGTGCCACCAGTGATCCTCCCCGGGGGTATTTAGGTGAGACCCAGTACTTC
TRBV28,TRBD1,NA,TRBJ1-5,CASSSGTGTLPQHF,TGTGCCAGCAGTTCCGGGACAGGGACCCTGCCCCAGCATTTT
TRBV11-1,NA,NA,TRBJ1-1,CASSPRVRSSDTEAFF,TGTGCCAGCAGCCCCAGGGTCAGGTCATCGGACACTGAAGCTTTCTTT
TRBV14,NA,NA,TRBJ1-6,CASSQQVRHNSPLHF,TGTGCCAGCAGCCAACAGGTCAGACATAATTCACCCCTCCACTTT
TRBV5-1,NA,NA,TRBJ2-7,CASSLATNSYEQYF,TGCGCCAGCAGCTTGGCCACTAACTCCTACGAGCAGTACTTC
TRBV29-1,NA,NA,TRBJ2-7,CSVVRGASSEQYF,TGCAGCGTTGTTCGGGGGGCATCGAGCGAGCAGTACTTC
TRBV5-1,TRBD1,NA,TRBJ1-6,CASSLGQGAVHF,TGCGCCAGCAGCTTGGGACAGGGGGCCGTCCACTTT
TRBV20-1,NA,few,TRBJ2-3,CSAQLTDTQYF,TGCAGTGCTCAACTCACAGATACGCAGTATTTT
TRBV6-5,TRBD1,NA,TRBJ2-5,CASSSTGGARAETQYF,TGTGCCAGCAGTTCCACAGGGGGCGCTCGGGCAGAGACCCAGTACTTC
TRBV7-8,TRBD2,few,TRBJ2-3,CASSSGLAGGLRTDTQYF,TGTGCCAGCAGCTCCGGACTAGCGGGGGGGCTACGCACAGATACGCAGTATTTT
TRBV5-1,NA,NA,TRBJ2-1,CASSVNNEQFF,TGCGCCAGCAGCGTAAACAATGAGCAGTTCTTC
TRBV5-8,NA,NA,TRBJ1-5,CASKIEINQPQHF,TGTGCCAGCAAAATAGAGATCAATCAGCCCCAGCATTTT
TRBV6-5,TRBD1,NA,TRBJ1-5,CASRGQGHQPQHF,TGTGCCAGCAGGGGACAGGGACATCAGCCCCAGCATTTT
TRBV29-1,NA,NA,TRBJ1-2,CSVVQGFDYGYTF,TGCAGCGTTGTACAGGGATTTGACTATGGCTACACCTTC
TRBV18,TRBD1,NA,TRBJ2-1,CASSPITTGGDEQFF,TGTGCCAGCTCACCAATTACGACAGGGGGGGATGAGCAGTTCTTC
TRBV18,NA,NA,TRBJ1-6,CASSPPLAASSLHF,TGTGCCAGCTCACCACCCCTGGCCGCAAGTTCCCTCCACTTT
TRBV9,TRBD2,NA,TRBJ2-1,CASSKASGDFMEQFF,TGTGCCAGCAGCAAAGCTAGCGGGGATTTCATGGAGCAGTTCTTC
TRBV18,NA,NA,TRBJ1-5,CASSQEGRGGYNQPQHF,TGTGCCAGCTCACAAGAGGGCAGGGGCGGTTATAATCAGCCCCAGCATTTT
TRBV6-4,NA,NA,TRBJ1-2,CASSADGTLGGYTF,TGTGCCAGCAGCGCGGACGGGACTCTAGGAGGCTACACCTTC
TRBV6-4,NA,NA,TRBJ1-3,CASSDGETAPSGNTIYF,TGTGCCAGCAGTGACGGAGAGACAGCTCCCTCTGGAAACACCATATATTTT
TRBV6-2/TRBV6-3,NA,NA,TRBJ1-5,CASSYVQGGQPQHF,TGTGCCAGCAGTTACGTACAGGGTGGCCAGCCCCAGCATTTT
TRBV7-9,NA,NA,TRBJ2-3,CASSFVAAITDTQYF,TGTGCCAGCAGCTTCGTAGCGGCGATCACAGATACGCAGTATTTT
TRBV11-2,NA,few,TRBJ1-1,CASSTNPGRGTEAFF,TGTGCCAGCAGCACCAACCCGGGGAGGGGCACTGAAGCTTTCTTT
TRBV28,TRBD1,NA,TRBJ2-7,CASSSGTGNEQYF,TGTGCCAGCAGTTCCGGGACAGGGAACGAGCAGTACTTC
TRBV5-8,TRBD2,NA,TRBJ2-3,CASSGISGATDTQYF,TGTGCCAGCAGCGGCATTAGCGGGGCCACAGATACGCAGTATTTT
TRBV19,NA,NA,TRBJ1-3,CAGKRGATGNTIYF,TGTGCCGGAAAACGGGGGGCAACTGGAAACACCATATATTTT
TRBV9,NA,NA,TRBJ2-2,CASSVVSRVNTGELFF,TGTGCCAGCAGCGTAGTCTCGCGGGTGAACACCGGGGAGCTGTTTTTT
TRBV3-1/TRBV3-2,NA,NA,TRBJ2-1,CASSQGDWNEQFF,TGTGCCAGCAGCCAAGGAGACTGGAATGAGCAGTTCTTC
TRBV10-3,NA,NA,TRBJ2-3,CAISEPGRADTQYF,TGTGCCATCAGTGAGCCGGGAAGGGCAGATACGCAGTATTTT
TRBV30,NA,NA,TRBJ2-5,CAWSVGGQTQYF,TGTGCCTGGAGTGTGGGGGGACAGACCCAGTACTTC
TRBV5-8,NA,NA,TRBJ1-5,CASSPHGSNQPQHF,TGTGCCAGCAGCCCTCATGGCAGCAATCAGCCCCAGCATTTT
TRBV6-5,NA,once,TRBJ1-6,CASSYSVGRGHSPLHF,TGTGCCAGCAGTTACTCGGTGGGCAGGGGACATTCACCCCTCCACTTT
TRBV5-6,TRBD1,NA,TRBJ2-1,CASSPLSGQSHNEQFF,TGTGCCAGCAGCCCACTATCGGGACAGTCGCACAATGAGCAGTTCTTC
TRBV5-5,TRBD1,NA,TRBJ2-2,CASSLQGAFTGELFF,TGTGCCAGCAGCCTACAGGGGGCGTTCACCGGGGAGCTGTTTTTT
TRBV5-1,NA,NA,TRBJ2-7,CASSFAGGSYEQYF,TGCGCCAGCAGCTTTGCAGGGGGGTCCTACGAGCAGTACTTC
TRBV11-1,TRBD1,NA,TRBJ1-2,CASSPRQGPRYGYTF,TGTGCCAGCAGCCCTAGACAGGGACCTCGCTATGGCTACACCTTC
TRBV7-3,TRBD2,NA,TRBJ2-3,CASSVTSASDTQYF,TGTGCCAGCAGCGTAACTAGCGCCTCAGATACGCAGTATTTT
TRBV12-3/TRBV12-4,TRBD1,NA,TRBJ2-1,CASSLLTGAEFF,TGTGCCAGCAGCTTACTGACAGGGGCAGAATTCTTC
TRBV12-2,NA,NA,TRBJ2-7,CASRLDPGTYEQYF,TGTGCAAGTCGCCTCGATCCGGGGACCTACGAGCAGTACTTC
TRBV7-2,TRBD1,NA,TRBJ1-2,CASSPGQGIGYTF,TGTGCCAGCAGCCCCGGACAGGGAATAGGCTACACCTTC
TRBV5-8,TRBD1,once,TRBJ1-2,CASSLGPGGDGYTF,TGTGCCAGCAGCTTGGGCCCAGGGGGCGATGGCTACACCTTC
TRBV14,TRBD2,NA,TRBJ2-5,CASSRKMGSLAGGPETQYF,TGTGCCAGCAGCCGTAAGATGGGTTCGTTAGCGGGAGGGCCGGAGACCCAGTACTTC
TRBV7-2,NA,NA,TRBJ1-2,CASSLAGVGGGYTF,TGTGCCAGCAGCTTAGCAGGAGTCGGCGGTGGCTACACCTTC